Sequencing of this TCR beta chain was carried out in a study of blood T cell repertoires in COVID-19. The wider study: COVID-19 samples from acute and convalescent phases originated in the United States, Italy and Spain. PBMCs, B-cell-depleted T cells, or T cells were the source of the cDNA or gDNA that made up the material.

Authors' processing steps: The authors estimated nucleated cell counts from reference gene primer amplification. Using immunoSEQ multiplex PCR, the repertoire was profiled, and TCRdb retains in-frame clones only, with some absent. V, J and clone size derive from that table, while D and trimming were established from the DNA sequence. This repertoire shows over 200,000 clones, 88% found once; its top ten account for just under 0.8%. Per the germline V gene, CDR1 is SEHNR and CDR2 is FQNEAQ (reference sequence). The V end was cut by 4 bases, the J end by 2 bases, with 16 bases between. The CDR3 has 16 amino acids.

Sequencing was carried out using peripheral blood. V is TRBV7-9 and J is TRBJ2-3; the D gene is possibly TRBD2 (6 bases). This clonotype was sampled from a woman aged 30 to 39 with acute or convalescent COVID-19. The CDR3 reads CASSSMGGGITDTQYF. In nucleotides, the CDR3 is TGTGCCAGCAGCTCTATGGGCGGAGGGATCACAGATACGCAGTATTTT.